These 32 T cell receptor beta chains were all obtained from the same sample, sequenced in a study of cytomegalovirus exposure and HLA in healthy donors. Profiled with immunoSEQ multiplex PCR; TCRdb holds only in-frame clones, not every one. The data show around 60,000 clones, with 92% seen just once and around 1.2% held by the top ten. Sequences were obtained from PBMCs. These receptors all stem from a woman aged 18-29 years in good health and CMV-seronegative.

The chain couples TRBV4-3 to TRBJ2-2, with D perhaps TRBD2 (6 bases). The germline CDR1 and CDR2 sequences are LGHNA and YSLEER. The CDR3 is 17 residues long. Trimming stripped 1 base from V and 4 bases from J, with 16 bases between. In nucleotides, the CDR3 is TGCGCCAGCAGCCAAGGCGGGACCGGAGGAATCACCGGGGAGCTGTTTTTT. This sequence encodes CASSQGGTGGITGELFF.

The V call is TRBV19, the J call TRBJ2-1; 7 nucleotides match TRBD2. CDR1 and CDR2 (germline): LNHDA, SQIVND (reference sequence). J was trimmed by 10 bases and V by 3 bases; bases with no gene match: 6. This CDR3 comprises 13 residues. The CDR3 reads CASSISGEGEQFF. The CDR3 coding sequence is TGTGCCAGTAGTATCTCGGGGGAGGGGGAGCAGTTCTTC.

The rearrangement links TRBV30 to TRBJ1-5, with TRBD1 as a possible D gene (5 bases). The CDR3 extends over 14 amino acids. Trimming pared 0 bases from V and 5 bases from J, leaving 11 bases between. From germline, CDR1 is GTSNPN and CDR2 SVGIG (reference sequence). Here the CDR3 DNA reads TGTGCCTGGAGTGTAGGGGCGGCTGATCAGCCCCAGCATTTT. Protein sequence: CAWSVGAADQPQHF. The entire variable domain, with the rest obtained from reference TRBV30 and TRBJ1-5, is as follows: SQTIHQWPATLVQPVGSPLSLECTVEGTSNPNLYWYRQAAGRGLQLLFYSVGIGQISSEVPQNLSASRPQDRQFILSSKKLLLSDSGFYLCAWSVGAADQPQHFGDGTRLSIL.

This chain joins TRBV12-5 and TRBJ2-7, with a possible D match to TRBD1 (5 bases). Trimming took 0 bases from V and 3 from J, leaving 15 bases between them. Per germline, CDR1 LGHNT and CDR2 FRNRAP. The CDR3 extends over 16 amino acids. CDR3 nucleotides: TGTGCTAGTGGTTTGGTGACGGACATCTTGGACTACGAGCAGTACTTC. It encodes CASGLVTDILDYEQYF.

This chain uses TRBV13 with TRBJ1-6, with a weak D call TRBD1 (5 bases). The V end was cut by 5 bases, the J end by 8 bases, with 13 bases between. Germline V gene data show CDR1 as PRHDT and CDR2 as FYEKMQ (reference sequence). CDR3 length equals 14 residues. CDR3 nucleotides: TGTGCCAGCAGCCCTTGGAGGGGAGATTCACCCCTCCACTTT. Its translation is CASSPWRGDSPLHF.

The J gene is TRBJ1-1, the V gene TRBV6-5; tentatively, D is TRBD1 (6 bases). Germline V CDR1 and CDR2: MNHEY, SVGAGI. With 2 bases removed from V and 12 bases from J, the gap between germline ends came to 16 bases. The CDR3 extends over 13 amino acids. The chain's CDR3 is CASSYQGHGGTFF. CDR3 bases: TGTGCCAGCAGTTACCAGGGGCATGGAGGAACTTTCTTT.

This rearrangement joins TRBV6-5 to TRBJ1-4; TRBD1 matches 7 bases. The CDR3 is made up of 15 amino acids. CDR1 and CDR2 from the germline V gene are MNHEY and SVGAGI. J lost 7 bases, V lost 3 bases, and 8 bases had no gene match. This CDR3 is CASSYSPGGGEKLFF. The CDR3 coding sequence is TGTGCCAGCAGTTATTCTCCAGGGGGAGGTGAAAAACTGTTTTTT.

This sequence joins TRBV6-6 and TRBJ1-5, with TRBD1 matching 7 bases. There are 14 residues in the CDR3. V shed 7 bases, J shed 3 bases, and the junction held 6 bases outside the gene matches. Germline V gene lookup returns CDR1 MNHNY and CDR2 SVGAGI (reference sequence). CDR3 coding DNA: TGTGCCAGCACCGCAACAGGGGACAATCAGCCCCAGCATTTT. It encodes CASTATGDNQPQHF.

The CDR3 sequence is CASSPDTYRGRKHF. Here the CDR3 DNA reads TGTGCCAGCAGCCCCGACACCTACAGGGGGCGGAAGCATTTT. The rearrangement links TRBV28 to TRBJ1-5; 9 nucleotides align to TRBD1. Germline CDR1 MDHEN, CDR2 SYDVKM. This CDR3 spans 14 amino acids. After removal of 6 bases from V and 14 bases from J, the junction contained 14 bases not matched to a gene.

This chain joins TRBV28 and TRBJ1-2, with D possibly being TRBD1 (5 bases). Germline V gives CDR1 MDHEN, CDR2 SYDVKM. The CDR3 sequence is 15 residues long. V was clipped by 3 bases and J by 4 bases, with 15 bases between them. CDR3 DNA: TGTGCCAGCAGTTTGAGGAAGGGGTCGTCCTATGGCTACACCTTC. Translated, it gives CASSLRKGSSYGYTF.

The rearrangement uses TRBV28 and TRBJ1-2, with 9 bases identical to TRBD1. Looked up from germline, CDR1 is MDHEN and CDR2 is SYDVKM. This CDR3 has 15 residues. The V gene end was trimmed by 4 bases and the J gene end by 4 bases; junction bases not matched to a gene: 7. The CDR3 nucleotides are TGTGCCAGCAGTTCCGGGACAGGGTATCCCTATGGCTACACCTTC. Protein sequence: CASSSGTGYPYGYTF.

The chain carries TRBV7-9 and TRBJ2-5, with D possibly matching TRBD1 (5 bases). CDR1 and CDR2 from the germline V gene are SEHNR and FQNEAQ (reference sequence). V lost 1 base, J lost 3 bases, and 6 bases lay in between. The CDR3 has 13 residues. CDR3 coding DNA: TGTGCCAGCAGCTTAGAAGGGGAAGAGACCCAGTACTTC. It encodes CASSLEGEETQYF.

The rearrangement uses TRBV11-3 and TRBJ2-1; maybe TRBD2 (7 bases). The CDR3 totals 14 residues. V lost 6 bases and J lost 8, with 17 bases in between. Germline assignment: CDR1 SGHNT and CDR2 YENEEA. The CDR3, as DNA: TGTGCCAGCAGTGACTTAGGGGGGGGAGATGAGCAGTTCTTC. Protein product: CASSDLGGGDEQFF.

There are a few counts of this clone. This chain connects TRBV28 to TRBJ1-1, with D unresolved. The CDR3 covers 14 residues. CDR1 MDHEN and CDR2 SYDVKM come from the germline V gene. V gave up 6 bases and J gave up 1 base, with 12 bases separating them. The CDR3, as DNA: TGTGCCAGCAGACGCCGGGGAGGGAACACTGAAGCTTTCTTT. Translated, it gives CASRRRGGNTEAFF.

As DNA, the CDR3 is TGTGCCAGCGCTACGACCGGGACAGGGACCTACGAGCAGTACTTC. Its protein is CASATTGTGTYEQYF. The rearrangement links TRBV25-1 to TRBJ2-7; TRBD1 agrees at 9 bases. The CDR3 has 15 residues. Germline values: CDR1 MGHDK, CDR2 SYGVNS. Germline trimming cut 8 bases from V and 2 bases from J; bases unmatched to any gene: 10.

The CDR3, as DNA: TGTGCCAGCAGTGAAGTACTAGCGGGGGCACAAGAGACCCAGTACTTC. Translation: CASSEVLAGAQETQYF. The chain carries TRBV2 and TRBJ2-5, with 11 nucleotides matching TRBD2. In germline, CDR1 is SNHLY, CDR2 FYNNEI. The V and J ends lost 1 base and 2 bases, in that order; junction bases with no gene match: 3. The CDR3 contains 16 residues.

The rearrangement joins TRBV18 to TRBJ1-3; 7 positions match TRBD1. The germline V gene has CDR1 KGHSH and CDR2 LQKENI. Germline trimming cut 2 bases from V and 0 bases from J; bases unmatched to any gene: 10. This CDR3 has 18 residues. In nucleotides, the CDR3 is TGTGCCAGCTCACCAAAAAGTAACAGGGGTTCCTCTGGAAACACCATATATTTT. This translates into CASSPKSNRGSSGNTIYF.

The chain is built from TRBV10-2 and TRBJ1-2; tentatively, D is TRBD1 (6 bases). From germline, CDR1 is WSHSY and CDR2 SAAADI. The CDR3 sequence is 14 residues long. The V gene lost 4 bases and the J gene lost 0 bases, with 9 bases spanning the gap. The CDR3 here is CASSGTAPNYGYTF. The CDR3 bases are TGCGCCAGCAGTGGGACAGCACCTAACTATGGCTACACCTTC.

This clone was found once. This sequence joins TRBV28 and TRBJ2-7; no firm D call. Germline V CDR1 and CDR2: MDHEN, SYDVKM. This CDR3 has 15 residues. The ends were cut back, 3 bases at V and 2 bases at J, with 14 bases in the middle. The CDR3 loop is CASSFILLTPYEQYF. CDR3 sequence (DNA): TGTGCCAGCAGTTTTATCCTTCTAACTCCCTACGAGCAGTACTTC.

The CDR3: CSVEAENTGELFF. The DNA for the CDR3 is TGCAGCGTTGAAGCAGAGAACACCGGGGAGCTGTTTTTT. The rearrangement links TRBV29-1 to TRBJ2-2; no definite D call. The V and J ends lost 1 base and 1 base respectively, with 4 bases between them. CDR1 and CDR2 from the germline V gene are SQVTM and ANQGSEA. The CDR3 extends over 13 amino acids.

A remark on this clone: Sequence at one end of the junction differs from germline and may be a read error. The gene calls are TRBV7-9 and TRBJ2-5, with 8 bases matching TRBD2. CDR3 size: 13 residues. In germline, CDR1 is SEHNR, CDR2 FQNEAQ (reference sequence). This CDR3 is CVSSLAGRGTQYF. CDR3 DNA: TGTGTCAGCAGCTTAGCGGGAAGGGGGACCCAGTACTTC.

The rearrangement links TRBV9 to TRBJ2-1; 7 positions agree with TRBD2. Germline CDR1 reads SGDLS; CDR2 reads YYNGEE. The CDR3 spans 16 residues. J lost 5 bases, V lost 0 bases, and 8 bases had no gene match. The CDR3 region has the DNA TGTGCCAGCAGCGTAGGTGGGGGAGGGTCCCACAATGAGCAGTTCTTC. Protein sequence: CASSVGGGGSHNEQFF. Combining the CDR3 with reference TRBV9 and TRBJ2-1 gives the whole variable domain DSGVTQTPKHLITATGQRVTLRCSPRSGDLSVYWYQQSLDQGLQFLIQYYNGEERAKGNILERFSAQQFPDLHSELNLSSLELGDSALYFCASSVGGGGSHNEQFFGPGTRLTVL.

V gene TRBV5-1 combines with J gene TRBJ2-3, with 7 bases fitting TRBD2. The CDR3 totals 13 residues. V shed 4 bases, J shed 4 bases, and the junction held 3 bases outside the gene matches. Germline CDR1 SGHRS, CDR2 YFSETQ. The DNA for the CDR3 is TGCGCCAGCAGCCGGGGGGACGCAGATACGCAGTATTTT. Protein sequence: CASSRGDADTQYF.

This chain connects TRBV5-1 to TRBJ2-5, with 9 bases identical to TRBD1. Judging by the DNA end, TRBJ2-7 fits better; the J call may be wrong. CDR1 and CDR2 (germline): SGHRS, YFSETQ. The CDR3 spans 14 residues. In DNA form, the CDR3 reads TGCGCCAGCAGCCTGGGACAGGGAGGCTACGAGCAGTACTTC. Translated: CASSLGQGGYEQYF.

V gene TRBV29-1 combines with J gene TRBJ2-3; 12 bases line up with TRBD2. With 4 bases clipped from V and 3 bases from J, the junction kept 2 bases outside the gene matches. CDR1 is SQVTM and CDR2 is ANQGSEA in the germline V gene. This CDR3 region has 14 residues. The CDR3 nucleotides read TGCAGCGTTGGGCTAGCGGGAGGGACAGATACGCAGTATTTT. Translating it yields CSVGLAGGTDTQYF.

This chain joins TRBV28 and TRBJ1-2, with D possibly matching TRBD1 (5 bases). The germline V and J ends were trimmed by 3 bases and 5 bases, with 13 bases remaining between them. Germline V lookup: CDR1 MDHEN, CDR2 SYDVKM. This CDR3 spans 14 amino acids. CDR3 nucleotides: TGTGCCAGCAGTTTGACAGATCCAACTTATGGCTACACCTTC. It encodes CASSLTDPTYGYTF.

This chain joins TRBV27 and TRBJ1-1; 9 bases fit TRBD1. V lost 5 bases to trimming and J lost 9 bases; unmatched junction nucleotides: 7. The CDR3 loop spans 13 amino acids. CDR1 and CDR2 (germline): MNHEY, SMNVEV (reference sequence). The CDR3 protein is CASSPIQGAQAFF. CDR3 coding DNA: TGTGCCAGCAGTCCGATACAGGGGGCGCAAGCTTTCTTT.

V usage is TRBV27 and J usage is TRBJ2-2, with 11 bases that match TRBD2. Germline V gene data show CDR1 as MNHEY and CDR2 as SMNVEV (reference sequence). This CDR3 has 17 amino acids. J gave up 7 bases and V 5 bases, and 12 bases lay outside the gene matches. CDR3: CASSPIKTSGIDGELFF. The CDR3 bases are TGTGCCAGCAGTCCGATTAAGACTAGCGGGATTGACGGGGAGCTGTTTTTT.

The genes are TRBV11-3 and TRBJ2-1, with 12 nucleotides matching TRBD2. Trimming at V came to 2 bases and at J to 12 bases, leaving 11 bases not matched to a gene. The CDR3 runs 16 residues. From germline, CDR1 is SGHNT and CDR2 YENEEA. The CDR3 sequence is CASSLTHPILAGGQFF. For the CDR3, the DNA is TGTGCCAGCAGCTTAACTCACCCGATACTAGCGGGGGGGCAGTTCTTC. Drawing the rest from reference TRBV11-3 and TRBJ2-1, the complete variable domain is EAGVVQSPRYKIIEKKQPVAFWCNPISGHNTLYWYLQNLGQGPELLIRYENEEAVDDSQLPKDRFSAERLKGVDSTLKIQPAELGDSAVYLCASSLTHPILAGGQFFGPGTRLTVL.

This chain links TRBV5-1 with TRBJ2-5; 13 nucleotides align to TRBD2. CDR3 length equals 14 residues. Germline trimming cut 4 bases from V and 5 bases from J; bases unmatched to any gene: 2. Germline loops: CDR1 SGHRS, CDR2 YFSETQ. CDR3 amino acids: CASSPGLAGETQYF. The DNA for the CDR3 is TGCGCCAGCAGCCCGGGACTAGCGGGGGAGACCCAGTACTTC.

J is TRBJ2-3 and V is TRBV9; TRBD1 might be the D (6 bases). In germline, CDR1 is SGDLS, CDR2 YYNGEE. V was shortened by 7 bases and J by 1 base, with 13 bases between the two germline ends. The CDR3 runs to 14 residues. CDR3 in DNA: TGTGCCAGCGGACCGGGACACCGCACAGATACGCAGTATTTT. It codes for CASGPGHRTDTQYF.

The chain's CDR3 is CASSTGGMNTEAFF. The CDR3, as DNA: TGTGCCAGCAGTACAGGGGGCATGAACACTGAAGCTTTCTTT. J is TRBJ1-1 and V is TRBV6-1; 9 bases match TRBD1. CDR1 MNHNS and CDR2 SASEGT come from the germline V gene. Trimming removed 5 bases from V and 0 bases from J; junction bases left unmatched: 1. There are 14 residues in the CDR3.